The following is a T cell receptor beta chain sequence with its context. The data are from a study of blood T cell repertoires in COVID-19. This CDR3 comprises 17 residues. V lost 6 bases, J lost 4 bases, and 12 bases stayed unmatched. CDR1 and CDR2 from the germline V gene are KGHSH and LQKENI. In the authors' workflow: Estimation of nucleated cell counts was performed using reference gene primer amplification. Clones were read by immunoSEQ multiplex PCR, and TCRdb kept only the in-frame ones, dropping some. That table is the source of V, J and clone size, and D and trimming were worked out from the DNA. The sample has 90,000 to 130,000 clones; less than 85% are singletons.

This receptor was identified in a woman of 80 years or more with acute or convalescent COVID-19. Source material: peripheral blood. The chain is built from TRBV18 and TRBJ2-6, with TRBD1 identical over 7 bases. This chain's CDR3 is CASSPETGSPGANVLTF. CDR3 DNA sequence: TGTGCCAGCTCCCCAGAGACAGGGTCCCCCGGGGCCAACGTCCTGACTTTC.